What follows describes a single T cell receptor beta chain. What this receptor recognizes is not known. There are no base qualities to consult, and no much larger clone falls within one base. The entry originates in a study of T cell responses to AZD1222 COVID-19 vaccine (dated by TCRdb to 2020 to 2023). Regarding the research as a whole: A total of over 230 trial participants underwent TCR sequencing, of whom 200 to 220 received two doses of AZD1222 and 26 received two doses of the MenACWY control vaccine. Trial participants were enrolled by age into 18-55, 56-69 and 70-plus year subgroups, with roughly 150, 30 and 60 TCR-sequenced participants respectively.

The CDR3 regions of human TCRbeta chains were subjected to immunosequencing. In the paper's pipeline: TCRs in the repertoires were compared against a reference library of SARS-CoV-2-specific TCRs that had been generated with the MIRA antigen-specificity platform. Breadth meant the fraction of unique TCRs that were SARS-CoV-2-associated, whereas depth meant the fraction of total T cells that were SARS-CoV-2-associated. Using the MIRA data, each spike-specific TCR was assigned both to the spike region to which the TCR was reactive and to a CD4 or CD8 class. Log10-transformed breadth and depth values were compared by one-way ANOVA with Sidak's multiple comparisons tests. This immuneACCESS table, as held by TCRdb, lists in-frame sequences with V and J called but not all clones. Of the missing ones, under half trace to an unresolved V gene in checked studies; the others have no known cause. The V and J calls and clone size were taken over from that table, and D and trimming were inferred from the DNA. This sample is represented by about 60,000 clones; about three quarters of them were singletons. Around 3.5% of the sample lies in the top ten.

The sample's time point, from its label and the paper: about 28 days (+/-7) after the second vaccine dose. AZD1222 recipients whose second dose came at about 4 weeks and those whose second dose came at about 12 weeks were combined into one group, since spike-specific TCR depth and breadth did not differ between the two schedules. Vaccinee samples came from UK trials COV001 and COV002, including a single-blind randomized controlled phase 2/3 trial of AZD1222 (ChAdOx1 nCoV-19) in healthy adults. For TCRbeta chain sequencing, PBMC samples from trial participants were taken at day 0 and at day 28 after the second dose. According to the germline V gene (reference sequence), CDR1 reads MNHEY and CDR2 reads SMNVEV. The CDR3, cysteine through phenylalanine, is 15 amino acids long. Just CDR3 DNA is preserved here, 45 bases in frame from base 1. For this chain, trimming is 3 bases at the V end and 4 bases at the J end, and the number of junction bases without a gene match is 7.

Beyond this particular receptor, the publication reports: Conclusions about previously exposed vaccinees were limited because only six AZD1222 recipients were SARS-CoV-2 seropositive at baseline. Nearly half of unique spike-specific TCRs reportedly recognized epitopes outside regions mutated in the B.1.351 and B.1.1.7 variants. Spike-specific TCR breadth and depth rose significantly after two AZD1222 doses compared with day 0 and with MenACWY recipients. Because no day 14 peak-response samples were available, the repertoires could be characterized only after the peak T cell response. In the small 56-69-year group, the increase in depth fell short of significance, most likely because of low power. The vaccine-associated CD4 TCRs covered the entire spike protein, and the dominant responses fell in regions 160-218 and 743-854. Participants were mostly white British, with more females than males. The authors suggested clonal diversity may have been underestimated.

The sequence joins TRBV27 to TRBJ2-7; 9 bases in the junction line up with TRBD2. This specimen was peripheral blood, taken 28 days after the second AZD1222 dose. The clonotype was recovered from an adult who received the AZD1222 COVID-19 vaccine. Here the CDR3 is given as CASSLALAGLYEQYF. DNA sequence: TGTGCCAGCAGTTTGGCCCTAGCGGGGCTTTACGAGCAGTACTTC.